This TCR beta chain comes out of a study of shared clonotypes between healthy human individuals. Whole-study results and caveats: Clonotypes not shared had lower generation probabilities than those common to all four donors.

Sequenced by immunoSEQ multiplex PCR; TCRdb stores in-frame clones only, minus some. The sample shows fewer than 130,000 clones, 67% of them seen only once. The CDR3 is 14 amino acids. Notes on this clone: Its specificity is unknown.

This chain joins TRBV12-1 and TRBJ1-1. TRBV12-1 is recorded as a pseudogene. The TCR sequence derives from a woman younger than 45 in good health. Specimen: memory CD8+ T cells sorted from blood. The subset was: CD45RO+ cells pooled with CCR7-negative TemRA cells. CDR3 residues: CASSPFPGSPEAFF. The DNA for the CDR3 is TGTGCCAGCAGCCCCTTCCCGGGGAGCCCTGAAGCTTTCTTT.